This T cell receptor (beta chain) derives from a study of patients and donors after allogeneic stem cell transplantation. Each CDR3 protein gets one entry after TCRdb re-called the RT-PCR reads with MiXCR. The table records 400,000 to 500,000 distinct CDR3 sequences, 16% of them present only once. Trimming took off 1 base at V and 0 bases at J, with 15 bases between the two ends. There are 16 residues in the CDR3. Germline values: CDR1 DFQATT, CDR2 SNEGSKA (reference sequence). J is TRBJ1-1 and V is TRBV20-1; D may be TRBD1 (6 bases). This sequence was found in a human donor who was either an allogeneic HSCT recipient or a stem cell or donor lymphocyte infusion donor (not recorded which). It is not recorded whose cells these are; they may come from a transplant donor. Sequenced: blood, either unsorted or a sorted T cell fraction (not recorded which). The CDR3 reads CSARVRGYRVNTEAFF. In DNA, the CDR3 is TGCAGTGCTAGAGTGAGGGGTTACAGGGTGAACACTGAAGCTTTCTTT.